The 13 T cell receptor beta chains below were found in one sample sequenced in a study of STAT5B mutations in CD4+ large granular lymphocyte leukemia. The method was immunoSEQ multiplex PCR; TCRdb's version includes in-frame clones alone and lacks a portion of them. Of about 45,000 clones listed, 80% to 90% are singletons. The sequencing sample was made of CD4+ T cells from blood buffy coats. The receptors derive from a human donor in good health.

This chain connects TRBV6-1 to TRBJ2-5; tentative D call: TRBD2 (5 bases). The end of the DNA is better explained by TRBJ2-7, so the J call may be wrong. The CDR3 has 15 amino acids. Looked up from germline, CDR1 is MNHNS and CDR2 is SASEGT. Here the CDR3 reads CASRITSGNLYEQYF. CDR3 nucleotides: TGTGCCAGCAGAATAACCTCCGGGAACCTCTACGAGCAGTACTTC.

This chain's CDR3 is CAIRRDRADYEQYF. CDR3 nucleotide sequence: TGTGCCATCAGGCGGGACAGGGCGGACTACGAGCAGTACTTC. The chain links TRBV10-3 to TRBJ2-7, with TRBD1 matching 9 bases. From germline, CDR1 is ENHRY and CDR2 SYGVKD. Unmatched junction bases numbered 6, after V lost 6 bases and J lost 3 bases. The CDR3 has 14 residues.

This chain links TRBV7-2 with TRBJ1-2; D possibly corresponds to TRBD1 (5 bases). V shed 2 bases and J shed 3 bases, with 16 bases lying between them. The CDR3 consists of 16 residues. CDR1 and CDR2 (germline): SGHTA, FQGNSA. The DNA of the CDR3 is TGTGCCAGCAGCTTAAGCACAGGTTGGGAAGACTATGGCTACACCTTC. It is translated as CASSLSTGWEDYGYTF.

The rearrangement uses TRBV19 and TRBJ2-5; 7 nucleotides line up with TRBD1. The CDR3 consists of 13 residues. V lost 5 bases to trimming and J lost 4 bases; unmatched junction nucleotides: 4. Germline V gene lookup returns CDR1 LNHDA and CDR2 SQIVND (reference sequence). This CDR3 reads CASSPTGLETQYF. The CDR3 nucleotides read TGTGCCAGTAGTCCGACAGGGCTAGAGACCCAGTACTTC.

The CDR3 reads CASSPGLSEQGAVGYTF. The CDR3 region has the DNA TGTGCCAGCTCACCAGGGTTGTCGGAACAGGGGGCTGTCGGCTACACCTTC. V and J are TRBV18 and TRBJ1-2; 9 nucleotides match TRBD1. The junction had 15 bases not matched to a gene; V was cut back by 2 bases and J by 8 bases. The length of the CDR3 is 17 residues. CDR1 is KGHSH, CDR2 LQKENI, per germline.

The rearrangement joins TRBV6-6 to TRBJ1-5; D is ambiguous. The germline V gene encodes CDR1 MNHNY and CDR2 SVGAGI (reference sequence). The CDR3 contains 12 residues. Trimming removed 10 bases at V and 2 bases at J, with 9 bases between. CDR3 residues: CATTRGNQPQHF. In DNA, the CDR3 is TGTGCCACTACACGGGGCAATCAGCCCCAGCATTTT.

The CDR3 spells CASSHDRGDGELFF. CDR3 sequence (DNA): TGCGCCAGCAGCCACGACAGGGGGGACGGGGAGCTGTTTTTT. The chain links TRBV5-1 to TRBJ2-2; 9 bases match TRBD1. Germline values: CDR1 SGHRS, CDR2 YFSETQ. The CDR3 loop spans 14 amino acids. V shed 4 bases, J shed 7 bases, and the junction held 5 bases outside the gene matches.

The rearrangement uses TRBV11-1 and TRBJ1-5; D is uncertain. The germline gives CDR1 SGHAT, CDR2 FQDESV (reference sequence). Trimming pared 3 bases from V and 1 base from J, leaving 4 bases between. The length of the CDR3 is 13 residues. This CDR3 is CASSLDSNQPQHF. The CDR3 DNA reads TGTGCCAGCAGCTTGGACAGCAATCAGCCCCAGCATTTT.

The V call is TRBV14, the J call TRBJ2-7, with D possibly TRBD2 on 6 matching bases. Trimming took 5 bases from V and 2 from J, leaving 16 bases between them. The CDR3 sequence is 15 residues long. Germline CDR1 SGHDN, CDR2 FVKESK. This CDR3 reads CASSLVADPTYEQYF. The CDR3 DNA follows: TGTGCCAGCAGCTTAGTAGCGGATCCCACCTACGAGCAGTACTTC.

V is TRBV5-6 and J is TRBJ1-1; tentatively, D is TRBD1 (6 bases). Germline V gene sequence: CDR1 SGHDT, CDR2 YYEEEE. The CDR3 is 13 residues long. Trimming took off 5 bases at V and 0 bases at J, with 8 bases between the two ends. Here the CDR3 DNA reads TGTGCCAGCAGTGGGGACATGAACACTGAAGCTTTCTTT. This translates into CASSGDMNTEAFF.

The chain has TRBV7-3 and TRBJ2-5; weak D call: TRBD1 (5 bases). CDR1 and CDR2 (germline): SGHTA, FQGTGA. Trimming cost V 0 bases and J 5 bases, with 10 bases left between them. This CDR3 has 14 residues. CDR3 sequence: CASSLTGEMETQYF. The CDR3 nucleotides read TGTGCCAGCAGCTTAACAGGGGAAATGGAGACCCAGTACTTC.

The V call is TRBV5-1, the J call TRBJ2-1; D possibly corresponds to TRBD1 (5 bases). CDR1 SGHRS and CDR2 YFSETQ come from the germline V gene. The CDR3 spans 15 residues. Trimming left V 3 bases short and J 4 bases short, with 14 bases between. Here the CDR3 DNA reads TGCGCCAGCAGCTCTGGGGCGAGTCGGTACAATGAGCAGTTCTTC. Encoded protein: CASSSGASRYNEQFF.

The chain links TRBV7-2 to TRBJ2-1; 7 bases line up with TRBD2. Germline V gives CDR1 SGHTA, CDR2 FQGNSA. Losses at the gene ends were 1 base for V and 7 bases for J; bases not matched to a gene: 7. The CDR3 has 15 residues. The CDR3: CASSLGAGVSNEQFF. The CDR3 DNA reads as TGTGCCAGCAGCTTAGGCGCGGGAGTGTCAAATGAGCAGTTCTTC.